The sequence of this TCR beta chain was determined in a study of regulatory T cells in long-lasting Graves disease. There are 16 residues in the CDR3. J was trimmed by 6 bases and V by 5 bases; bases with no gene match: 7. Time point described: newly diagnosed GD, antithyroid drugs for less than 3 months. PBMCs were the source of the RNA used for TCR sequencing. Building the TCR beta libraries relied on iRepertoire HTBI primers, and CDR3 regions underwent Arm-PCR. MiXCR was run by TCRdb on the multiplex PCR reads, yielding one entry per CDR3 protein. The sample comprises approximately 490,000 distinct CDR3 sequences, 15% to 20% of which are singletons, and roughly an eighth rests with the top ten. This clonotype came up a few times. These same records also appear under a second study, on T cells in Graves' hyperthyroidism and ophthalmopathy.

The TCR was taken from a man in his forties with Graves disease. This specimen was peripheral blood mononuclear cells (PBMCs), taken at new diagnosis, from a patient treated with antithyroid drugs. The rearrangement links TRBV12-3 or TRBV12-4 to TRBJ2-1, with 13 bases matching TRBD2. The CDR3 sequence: CASSPPGLAGSNEQFF. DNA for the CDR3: TGTGCCAGCAGTCCCCCGGGACTAGCGGGATCCAATGAGCAGTTCTTC.